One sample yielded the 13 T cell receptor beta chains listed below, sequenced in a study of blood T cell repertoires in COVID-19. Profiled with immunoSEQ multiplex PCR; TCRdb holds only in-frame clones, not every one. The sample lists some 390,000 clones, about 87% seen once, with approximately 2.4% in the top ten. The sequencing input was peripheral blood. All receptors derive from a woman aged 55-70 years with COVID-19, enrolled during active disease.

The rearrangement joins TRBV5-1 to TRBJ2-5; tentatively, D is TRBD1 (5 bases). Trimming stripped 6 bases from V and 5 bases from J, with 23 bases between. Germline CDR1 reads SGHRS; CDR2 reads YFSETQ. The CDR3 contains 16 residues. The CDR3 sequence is CASTRGSSSSLETQYF. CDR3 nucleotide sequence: TGCGCCAGCACTAGGGGTAGTAGTAGTAGTTTGGAGACCCAGTACTTC.

CDR3 nucleotides: TGTGCCAGCTCACCGGACAGGGTACTTTCACCCCTCCACTTT. Residues: CASSPDRVLSPLHF. The chain links TRBV18 to TRBJ1-6, with 8 bases lining up with TRBD1. V trimming: 3 bases; J trimming: 9 bases; junction bases outside the gene matches: 4. The CDR3 covers 14 residues. In germline, CDR1 is KGHSH, CDR2 LQKENI. The full variable domain, with the rest looked up from reference TRBV18 and TRBJ1-6, is NAGVMQNPRHLVRRRGQEARLRCSPMKGHSHVYWYRQLPEEGLKFMVYLQKENIIDESGMPKERFSAEFPKEGPSILRIQQVVRGDSAAYFCASSPDRVLSPLHFGNGTRLTVT.

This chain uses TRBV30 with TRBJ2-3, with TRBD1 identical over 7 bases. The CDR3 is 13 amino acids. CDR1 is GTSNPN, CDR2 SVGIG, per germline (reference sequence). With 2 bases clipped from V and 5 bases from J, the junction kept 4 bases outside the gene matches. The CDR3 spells CAWSRGREDTQYF. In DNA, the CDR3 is TGTGCCTGGAGTAGGGGGCGAGAAGATACGCAGTATTTT.

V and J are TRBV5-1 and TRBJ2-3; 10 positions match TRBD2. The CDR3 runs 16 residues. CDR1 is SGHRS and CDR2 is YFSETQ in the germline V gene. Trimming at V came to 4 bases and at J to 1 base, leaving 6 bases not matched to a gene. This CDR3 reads CASSPQAGGGTDTQYF. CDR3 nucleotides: TGCGCCAGCAGCCCACAAGCGGGGGGGGGCACAGATACGCAGTATTTT.

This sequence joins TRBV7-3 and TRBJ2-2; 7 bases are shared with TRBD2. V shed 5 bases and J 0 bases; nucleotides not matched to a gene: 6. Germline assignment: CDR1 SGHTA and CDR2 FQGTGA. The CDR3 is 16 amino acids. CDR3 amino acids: CASSVRGGSNTGELFF. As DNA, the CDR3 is TGTGCCAGCAGCGTGCGGGGAGGGTCGAACACCGGGGAGCTGTTTTTT.

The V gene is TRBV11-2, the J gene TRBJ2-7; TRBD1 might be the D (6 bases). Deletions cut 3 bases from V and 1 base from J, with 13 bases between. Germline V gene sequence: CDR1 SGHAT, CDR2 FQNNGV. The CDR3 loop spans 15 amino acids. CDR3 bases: TGTGCCAGCAGCTTCCGGGACACTAAGTCCTACGAGCAGTACTTC. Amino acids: CASSFRDTKSYEQYF.

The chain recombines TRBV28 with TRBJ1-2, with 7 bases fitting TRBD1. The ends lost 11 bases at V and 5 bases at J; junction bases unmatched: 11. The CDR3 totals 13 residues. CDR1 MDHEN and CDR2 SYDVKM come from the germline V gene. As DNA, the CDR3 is TGTGCCGTTTCGAAGACAGGGCCATATGGCTACACCTTC. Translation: CAVSKTGPYGYTF.

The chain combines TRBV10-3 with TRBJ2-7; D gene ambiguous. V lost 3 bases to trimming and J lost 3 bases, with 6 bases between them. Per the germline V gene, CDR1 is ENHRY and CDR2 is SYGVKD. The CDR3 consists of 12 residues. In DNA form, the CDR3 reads TGTGCCATCAGTGACCGGTACTACGAGCAGTACTTC. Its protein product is CAISDRYYEQYF.

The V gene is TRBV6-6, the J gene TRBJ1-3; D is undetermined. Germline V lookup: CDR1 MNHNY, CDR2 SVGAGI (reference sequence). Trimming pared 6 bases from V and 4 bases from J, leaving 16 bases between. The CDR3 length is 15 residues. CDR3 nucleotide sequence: TGTGCCAGCAGCCCTGGCACGGGGTACGGAAACACCATATATTTT. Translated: CASSPGTGYGNTIYF.

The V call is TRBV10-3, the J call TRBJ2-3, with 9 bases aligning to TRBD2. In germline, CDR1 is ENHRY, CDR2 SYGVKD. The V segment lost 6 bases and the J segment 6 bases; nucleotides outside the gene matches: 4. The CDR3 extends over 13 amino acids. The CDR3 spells CAIRERGEDTQYF. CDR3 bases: TGTGCCATCAGGGAGCGGGGGGAGGATACGCAGTATTTT.

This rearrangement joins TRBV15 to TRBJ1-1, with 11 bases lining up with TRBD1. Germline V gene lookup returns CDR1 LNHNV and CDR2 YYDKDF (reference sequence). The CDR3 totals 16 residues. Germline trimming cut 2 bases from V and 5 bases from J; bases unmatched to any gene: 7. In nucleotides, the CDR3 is TGTGCCACCAGCAGAACTCCGGGACAGGGGGGAACTGAAGCTTTCTTT. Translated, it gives CATSRTPGQGGTEAFF.

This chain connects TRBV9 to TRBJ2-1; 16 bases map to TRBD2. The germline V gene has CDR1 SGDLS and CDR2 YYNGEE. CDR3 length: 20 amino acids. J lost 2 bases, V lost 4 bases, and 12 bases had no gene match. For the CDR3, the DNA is TGTGCCAGCAGCCCTGAGTCGGGACTAGCGGGGGGGCGCACCTACAATGAGCAGTTCTTC. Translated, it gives CASSPESGLAGGRTYNEQFF.

This CDR3 reads CASSFRGSGYTF. The CDR3 DNA follows: TGTGCCAGCAGCTTCAGGGGGTCTGGCTACACCTTC. V and J are TRBV5-5 and TRBJ1-2; 7 bases are a match to TRBD1. The junction had 2 bases not matched to a gene; V was cut back by 2 bases and J by 7 bases. The CDR3 covers 12 residues. Germline lookup yields CDR1 SGHKS and CDR2 YYEKEE (reference sequence).